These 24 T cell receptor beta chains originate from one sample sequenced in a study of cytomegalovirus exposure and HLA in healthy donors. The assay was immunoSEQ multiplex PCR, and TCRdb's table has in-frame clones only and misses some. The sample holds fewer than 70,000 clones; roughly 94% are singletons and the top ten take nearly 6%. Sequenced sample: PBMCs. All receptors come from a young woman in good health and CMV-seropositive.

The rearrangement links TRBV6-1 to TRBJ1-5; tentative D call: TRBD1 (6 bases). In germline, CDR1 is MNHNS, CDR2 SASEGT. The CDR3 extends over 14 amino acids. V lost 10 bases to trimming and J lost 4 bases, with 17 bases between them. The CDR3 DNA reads TGTGCCATCAAGGGACACCTAGGGAATCAGCCCCAGCATTTT. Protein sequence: CAIKGHLGNQPQHF.

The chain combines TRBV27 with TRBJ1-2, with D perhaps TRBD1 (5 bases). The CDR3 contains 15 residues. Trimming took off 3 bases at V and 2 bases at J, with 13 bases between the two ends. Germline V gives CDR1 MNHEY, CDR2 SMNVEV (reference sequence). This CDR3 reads CASSLGQVLNYGYTF. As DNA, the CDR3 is TGTGCCAGCAGTTTGGGGCAGGTACTCAACTATGGCTACACCTTC.

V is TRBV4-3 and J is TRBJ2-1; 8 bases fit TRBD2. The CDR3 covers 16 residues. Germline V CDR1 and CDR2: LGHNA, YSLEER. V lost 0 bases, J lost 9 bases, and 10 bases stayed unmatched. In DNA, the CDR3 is TGCGCCAGCAGCCAAGATCTAGAACGGGGGGGAGCTGAGCAGTTCTTC. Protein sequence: CASSQDLERGGAEQFF.

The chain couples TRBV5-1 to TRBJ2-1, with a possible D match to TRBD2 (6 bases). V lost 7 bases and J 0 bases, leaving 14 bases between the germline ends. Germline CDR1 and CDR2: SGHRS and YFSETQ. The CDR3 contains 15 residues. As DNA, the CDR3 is TGCGCCAGCGGGCTAGCGCCCAGCTCCTACAATGAGCAGTTCTTC. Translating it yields CASGLAPSSYNEQFF.

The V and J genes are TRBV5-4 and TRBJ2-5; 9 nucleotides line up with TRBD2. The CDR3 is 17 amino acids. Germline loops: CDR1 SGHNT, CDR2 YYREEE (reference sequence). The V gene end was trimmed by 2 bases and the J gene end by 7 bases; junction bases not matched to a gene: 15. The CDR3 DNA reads TGTGCCAGCAGCTTTGCTGGCGGGAGGGGGGGAAGGCGGACCCAGTACTTC. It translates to CASSFAGGRGGRRTQYF.

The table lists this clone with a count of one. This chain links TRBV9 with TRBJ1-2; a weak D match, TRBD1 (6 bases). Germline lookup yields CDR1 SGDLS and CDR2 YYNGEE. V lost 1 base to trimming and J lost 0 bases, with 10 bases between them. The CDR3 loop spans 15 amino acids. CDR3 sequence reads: CASSVSTGSNYGYTF. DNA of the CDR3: TGTGCCAGCAGCGTATCGACAGGTTCTAACTATGGCTACACCTTC. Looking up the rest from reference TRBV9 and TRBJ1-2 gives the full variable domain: DSGVTQTPKHLITATGQRVTLRCSPRSGDLSVYWYQQSLDQGLQFLIQYYNGEERAKGNILERFSAQQFPDLHSELNLSSLELGDSALYFCASSVSTGSNYGYTFGSGTRLTVV.

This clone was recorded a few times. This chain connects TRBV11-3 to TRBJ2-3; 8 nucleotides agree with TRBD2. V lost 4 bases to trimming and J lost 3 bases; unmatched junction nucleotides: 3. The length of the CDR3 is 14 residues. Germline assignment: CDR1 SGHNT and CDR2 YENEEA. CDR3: CASSSGTRTDTQYF. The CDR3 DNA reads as TGTGCCAGCAGCTCCGGGACTAGGACAGATACGCAGTATTTT.

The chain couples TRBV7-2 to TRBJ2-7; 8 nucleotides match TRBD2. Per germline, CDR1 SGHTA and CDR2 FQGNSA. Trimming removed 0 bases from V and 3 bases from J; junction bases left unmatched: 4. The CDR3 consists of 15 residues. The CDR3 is CASSLAVAGLYEQYF. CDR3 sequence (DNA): TGTGCCAGCAGCTTAGCGGTAGCGGGGCTCTACGAGCAGTACTTC.

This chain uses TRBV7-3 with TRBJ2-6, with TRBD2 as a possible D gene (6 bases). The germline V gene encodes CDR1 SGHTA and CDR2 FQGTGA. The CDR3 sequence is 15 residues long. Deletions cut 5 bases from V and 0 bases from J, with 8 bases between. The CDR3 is CASSVDYSGANVLTF. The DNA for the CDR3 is TGTGCCAGCAGCGTGGACTACTCTGGGGCCAACGTCCTGACTTTC.

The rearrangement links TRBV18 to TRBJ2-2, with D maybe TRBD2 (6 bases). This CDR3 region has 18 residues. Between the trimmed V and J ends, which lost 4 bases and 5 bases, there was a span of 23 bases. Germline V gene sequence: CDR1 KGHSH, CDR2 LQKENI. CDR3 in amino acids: CASSLRTAEKGRTGELFF. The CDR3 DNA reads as TGTGCCAGCTCACTACGGACGGCTGAAAAGGGGAGGACCGGGGAGCTGTTTTTT. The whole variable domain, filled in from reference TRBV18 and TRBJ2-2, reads NAGVMQNPRHLVRRRGQEARLRCSPMKGHSHVYWYRQLPEEGLKFMVYLQKENIIDESGMPKERFSAEFPKEGPSILRIQQVVRGDSAAYFCASSLRTAEKGRTGELFFGEGSRLTVL.

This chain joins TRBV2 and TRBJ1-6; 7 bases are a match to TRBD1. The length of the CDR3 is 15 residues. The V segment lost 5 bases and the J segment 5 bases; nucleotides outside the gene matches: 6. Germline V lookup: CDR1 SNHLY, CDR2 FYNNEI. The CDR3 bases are TGTGCCAGCAGTTCCCCGGGACAGAATAATTCACCCCTCCACTTT. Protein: CASSSPGQNNSPLHF.

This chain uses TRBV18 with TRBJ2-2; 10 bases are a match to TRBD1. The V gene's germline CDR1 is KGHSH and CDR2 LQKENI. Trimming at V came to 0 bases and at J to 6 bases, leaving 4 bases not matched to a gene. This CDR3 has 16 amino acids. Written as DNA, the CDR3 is TGTGCCAGCTCACCACCCGGGACAGGGGACCCCGGGGAGCTGTTTTTT. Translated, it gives CASSPPGTGDPGELFF.

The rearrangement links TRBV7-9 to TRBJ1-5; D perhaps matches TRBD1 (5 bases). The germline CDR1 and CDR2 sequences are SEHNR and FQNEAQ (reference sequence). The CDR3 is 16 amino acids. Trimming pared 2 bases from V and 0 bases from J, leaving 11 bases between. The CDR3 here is CASSLSGSGSNQPQHF. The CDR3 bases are TGTGCCAGCAGCTTATCAGGGTCAGGTAGCAATCAGCCCCAGCATTTT.

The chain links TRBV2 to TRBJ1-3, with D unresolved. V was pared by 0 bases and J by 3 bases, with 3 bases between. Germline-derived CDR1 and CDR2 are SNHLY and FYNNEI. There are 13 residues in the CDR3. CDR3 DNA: TGTGCCAGCAGTGAAGCTTATGGAAACACCATATATTTT. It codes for CASSEAYGNTIYF.

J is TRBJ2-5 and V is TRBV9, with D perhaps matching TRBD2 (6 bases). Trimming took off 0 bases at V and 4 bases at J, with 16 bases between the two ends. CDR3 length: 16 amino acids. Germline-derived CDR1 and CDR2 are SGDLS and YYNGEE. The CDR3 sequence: CASSVVDPTGGETQYF. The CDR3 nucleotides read TGTGCCAGCAGCGTAGTTGACCCAACCGGGGGAGAGACCCAGTACTTC.

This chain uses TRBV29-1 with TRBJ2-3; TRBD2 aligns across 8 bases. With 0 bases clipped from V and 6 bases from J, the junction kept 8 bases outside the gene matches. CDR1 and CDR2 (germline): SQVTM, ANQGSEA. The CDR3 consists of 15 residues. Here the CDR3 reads CSVEEGTRVEDTQYF. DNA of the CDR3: TGCAGCGTTGAAGAGGGGACTAGGGTCGAGGATACGCAGTATTTT.

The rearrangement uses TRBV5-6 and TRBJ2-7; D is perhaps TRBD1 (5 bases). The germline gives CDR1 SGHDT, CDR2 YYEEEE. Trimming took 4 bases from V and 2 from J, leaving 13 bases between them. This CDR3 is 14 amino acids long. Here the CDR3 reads CASSTQEQAYEQYF. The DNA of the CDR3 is TGTGCCAGCAGCACCCAAGAACAGGCCTACGAGCAGTACTTC.

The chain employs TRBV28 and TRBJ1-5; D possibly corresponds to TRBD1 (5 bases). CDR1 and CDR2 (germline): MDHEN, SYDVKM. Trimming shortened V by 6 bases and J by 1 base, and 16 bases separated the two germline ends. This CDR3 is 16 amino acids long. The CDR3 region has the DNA TGTGCCAGCAGCCTTGGACGGGGGGGGAGCAATCAGCCCCAGCATTTT. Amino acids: CASSLGRGGSNQPQHF.

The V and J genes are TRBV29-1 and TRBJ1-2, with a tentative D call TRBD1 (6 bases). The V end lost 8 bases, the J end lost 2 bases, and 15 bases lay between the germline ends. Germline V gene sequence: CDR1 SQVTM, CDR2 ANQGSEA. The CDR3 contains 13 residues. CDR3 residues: CSFSGASNYGYTF. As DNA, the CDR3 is TGCAGCTTCTCAGGGGCCTCCAACTATGGCTACACCTTC.

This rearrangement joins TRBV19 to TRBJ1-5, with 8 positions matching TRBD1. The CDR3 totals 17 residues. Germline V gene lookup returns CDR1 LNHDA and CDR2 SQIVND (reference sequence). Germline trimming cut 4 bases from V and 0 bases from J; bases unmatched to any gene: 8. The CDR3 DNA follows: TGTGCCAGTAGTACGGACAGGGCCCGAAGTAGCAATCAGCCCCAGCATTTT. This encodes CASSTDRARSSNQPQHF. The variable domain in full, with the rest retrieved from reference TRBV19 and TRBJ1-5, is DGGITQSPKYLFRKEGQNVTLSCEQNLNHDAMYWYRQDPGQGLRLIYYSQIVNDFQKGDIAEGYSVSREKKESFPLTVTSAQKNPTAFYLCASSTDRARSSNQPQHFGDGTRLSIL.

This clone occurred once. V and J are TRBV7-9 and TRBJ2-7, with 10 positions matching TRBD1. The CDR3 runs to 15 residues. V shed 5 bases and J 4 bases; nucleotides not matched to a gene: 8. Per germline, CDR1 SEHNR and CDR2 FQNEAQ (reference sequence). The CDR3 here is CASSKDPGQGYEQYF. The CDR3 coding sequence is TGTGCCAGCAGCAAAGATCCGGGACAGGGGTACGAGCAGTACTTC.

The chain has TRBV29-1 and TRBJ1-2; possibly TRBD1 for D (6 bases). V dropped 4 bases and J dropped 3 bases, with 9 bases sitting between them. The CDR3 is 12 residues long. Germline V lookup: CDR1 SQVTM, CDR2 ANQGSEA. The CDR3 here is CSVGAGDYGYTF. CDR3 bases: TGCAGCGTTGGAGCAGGGGACTATGGCTACACCTTC.

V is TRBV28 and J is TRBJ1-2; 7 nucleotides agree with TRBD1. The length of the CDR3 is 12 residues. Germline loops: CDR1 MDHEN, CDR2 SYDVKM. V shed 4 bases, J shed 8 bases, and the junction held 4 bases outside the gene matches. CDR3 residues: CASSSQGEGYTF. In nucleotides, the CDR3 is TGTGCCAGCAGTTCCCAGGGGGAAGGCTACACCTTC.

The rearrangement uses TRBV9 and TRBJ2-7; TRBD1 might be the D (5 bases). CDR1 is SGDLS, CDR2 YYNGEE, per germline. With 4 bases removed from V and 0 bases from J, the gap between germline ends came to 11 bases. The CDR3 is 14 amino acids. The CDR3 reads CASSLQGPSYEQYF. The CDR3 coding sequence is TGTGCCAGCAGCCTCCAGGGCCCCTCCTACGAGCAGTACTTC.